The text below deals with one T cell receptor (beta chain). The CDR3 has 14 residues. Looked up from germline, CDR1 is DFQATT and CDR2 is SNEGSKA (reference sequence). V shed 5 bases and J 6 bases; nucleotides not matched to a gene: 10. These data belong to a study of T-cell memory formation after mild COVID-19. From the 5' RACE reads, TCRdb called clonotypes with MiXCR, one entry per CDR3 protein. The sample holds just over 350,000 distinct CDR3 sequences, around 15% seen once. The V gene is TRBV20-1, the J gene TRBJ1-1, with 9 bases that match TRBD1. The source of this sequence is a man aged 18 to 30 who had mild COVID-19 (a few samples of this study predate the infection). Cell type and time point are not known. Material for sequencing was PBMCs or a T cell subset sorted from them (not recorded which). The CDR3 region has the DNA TGCAGTGCTCCCGTAGGGACAGGGAGGGCTGAAGCTTTCTTT. Its protein product is CSAPVGTGRAEAFF.